This TCR beta chain was sequenced in a study of T cells after posttransplantation cyclophosphamide (dated by TCRdb to 2016 to 2017). Background for the entire study: The study tracked T cell repertoire reconstitution by TRB sequencing after myeloablative bone marrow transplantation using posttransplantation cyclophosphamide as GVHD prophylaxis. Antigen receptor sequencing covered samples from 35 PTCy-treated patients and over 15 of their related bone marrow donors. Blood from all 35 or so PTCy patients with 1-year posttransplant specimens was subjected to TRB sequencing. In 3 patients, TRB sequencing was also performed on up to about 3 more blood samples taken 2 to 5.2 years after transplant, and in several patients, pretransplant blood was also TRB-sequenced. Because TRA and TRB clonality were tightly correlated in nine or ten samples, subsequent TCR analyses were focused on TRB only. Public TRB sequences were searched against a database of over 3,600 sequences associated with responses to pathogens, tumor antigens, self-antigens and alloantigens. Broader findings and caveats from the paper: Across more than 40 patients, TRB clonality was highly associated with recipient CMV seropositivity and CMV reactivation, and diversity in PTCy patients was similar to diversity in CNI/methotrexate controls. At 1-2 months, donor-recipient similarity was low but rose over the first year, and the later blood repertoires were often dominated by donor CD8+ memory clones. The TRB repertoires of T cells infiltrating skin or GI tract showed only limited overlap with the TRB repertoires of T cells in blood.

Details on this clone: This receptor's antigen is unknown. Base qualities are not recorded, but no much larger clone differs from it by a single base.

There are 15 amino acids in the CDR3, from cysteine to phenylalanine inclusive. This entry keeps only the CDR3 DNA: 45 bases, framed from base 1. Via the germline V gene (reference sequence), CDR1 is LNHDA and CDR2 SQIVND. V and J lose 3 bases and 3 bases, and a span of 9 bases separates them. Genomic DNA was used for TRB sequencing, which was performed with the immunoSEQ assay at survey resolution or with the hsTCRB kit. Under the source paper's analysis protocol: The immunoSEQ software handled the initial read processing, while the LymphoSeq R package was used for the repertoire analyses. Clonality was computed as 1 minus normalized Shannon entropy, and a Gini coefficient was also calculated for each TRB dataset. Phenotypes of unsorted samples were inferred by mapping TRB sequences from sorted subsets of the recipient or donor onto the same recipient's unsorted samples. TCRdb's version of the immuneACCESS table is confined to in-frame rearrangements and falls short of the full clone set. An unresolved V gene accounts for under half of the shortfall where checked; the remainder is of unknown origin. Clone size and V and J calls were adopted from that table, with D and trimming inferred from the DNA. The sample records roughly 4,600 clones, about two thirds of which are singletons. Roughly 17% of the sample is taken by the ten largest.

What this sample's treatment or condition label stands for: high-dose cyclophosphamide on days +3 and +4 as single-agent GVHD prophylaxis. Patients in the PTCy group got busulfan and fludarabine conditioning, a marrow graft from a related or unrelated donor, and cyclophosphamide on days +3 and +4. The PTCy-treated patients were drawn from a prospective, multi-institutional clinical trial. Mononuclear cells from peripheral blood and bone marrow were separated by Ficoll-Hypaque density centrifugation and then cryopreserved. The chain couples TRBV19 to TRBJ2-6; TRBD1 is a possible D gene, resting on 6 matching bases. This receptor was identified in a male patient aged 55-69 years who received an allogeneic stem cell transplant from an unrelated donor, was CMV-positive, and had acute GVHD only. After transplantation, some T cells may belong to the graft donor instead of the recipient. The specimen comprised PBMCs, sampled 362 days after allogeneic stem cell transplant with posttransplant cyclophosphamide. The DNA reads TGTGCCAGTAGTATTCAAGGGGGTGGGGCCAACGTCCTGACTTTC. Its amino acids are CASSIQGGGANVLTF.